This TCR beta chain was identified during a study of persistence of HIV-infected CD4 T cells (dated by TCRdb to about 2020). Looking at the study overall: The study isolated CMV- and HIV-1 Gag-responding CD4+ T cells from ART-treated individuals to examine antigen-driven clonal expansion of HIV-1-infected cells. Suppressive ART had been received by participants for a median of around eight years. Apart from a couple of participants who underwent leukapheresis at a single time point, peripheral blood samples of up to 180 mL were collected from participants at multiple time points. The clonality of all cells in each sorted population was assessed by TCRbeta sequencing, whereas the clonality of infected cells was assessed by proviral sequencing. The TCR cluster analysis across participants included roughly 8 participants for CMV and 6 or 7 participants for Gag. Points the paper makes about the study in general: The study involved few individuals and tested only a limited range of antigens. Bulk TCR analyses could not be restricted to the rare CMV-responding cells that actually carried HIV-1 proviruses. Significantly lower TCRbeta richness was observed in CMV- and Gag-responding cells than in anti-CD3/anti-CD28-responding cells, and higher oligoclonality was observed in CMV-responding cells than in CD3/CD28-stimulated and Gag-responding cells. Antigen-responding cells were enriched for degenerate expanded CDR3beta sequences, which suggests convergent selection of CD4+ responses to CMV and Gag. A correlation was observed between TCR oligoclonality and proviral oligoclonality within the same sorted populations.

On this clone: No antigen is known for it. Base qualities are not recorded, but no much larger clone differs from it by a single base.

Explained via the paper, the treatment or condition label denotes: suppressive antiretroviral therapy. Cells were stimulated with lysates of CMV-infected fibroblasts at 7.5 to 10 ug/mL. Nonresponding CD40L-negative CD69-negative CD45RO-high memory CD4+ T cells were sorted as memory populations depleted of antigen-responding cells. Participants were HIV-1-infected adults who started suppressive ART during chronic infection. Participants had undetectable plasma HIV-1 RNA below 50 copies/mL for at least 4 years. To be included, participants needed a CD4+ T cell count above 400 cells/uL and a positive CMV serology. Before stimulation, PBMCs were isolated using density centrifugation and then depleted of CD8+ T cells. CD8-depleted PBMCs were stimulated for 15 to 20 hours with anti-CD28/CD49d costimulation, CD40-blocking antibody and enfuvirtide to prevent new infections. Cell sorting was done on a Beckman Coulter MoFlo Legacy or XDP sorter, and dead cells were excluded with propidium iodide. The QIAamp DNA Mini Kit was used for genomic DNA extraction from samples above one million cells, and the Quick-DNA Microprep Kit was used otherwise.

TCRbeta repertoires were sequenced from genomic DNA with the immunoSEQ hsTCRB assay version 4 in survey mode. Genomic DNA was diluted to 8 to 10 ng/uL, using up to roughly 1 ug per sample for TCRbeta sequencing. The authors processed their data as follows. TCRbeta data analysis was done in ImmunoSeq Analyzer 3.0, and diversity was calculated on productive nucleotide rearrangements. Using the Immunarch R package, lower-bound TCR diversity was estimated with the improved Chao index and clonality was estimated with the Gini coefficient. When different nucleotide rearrangements encoded the same CDR3beta amino acid sequence, each rearrangement was treated as a distinct clonotype. Differential abundance analysis identified TCRbeta sequences significantly enriched in antigen-responding cells relative to anti-CD3/anti-CD28-activated cells. GLIPH2 grouped TCRs by predicted peptide-MHC specificity, both within each participant and across combined participant data sets. This immuneACCESS table, as held by TCRdb, lists in-frame sequences with V and J called but not all clones. Of the missing ones, under half trace to an unresolved V gene in checked studies; the others have no known cause. D and trimming were read from the DNA, whereas the V and J calls and clone size are those reported in that table. In this sample the table shows tens of thousands of clones, approximately 78% of which occur a single time. About 4.6% of the sample rests with the top ten.

Including the terminal cysteine and phenylalanine, the CDR3 comprises 14 residues. The sequence is cut down to CDR3 DNA, 42 bases in frame from base 1. From a lookup of the germline V gene (reference sequence), CDR1 and CDR2 are LNHDA and SQIVND. V is shortened by 3 bases, J by 3 bases, and the region joining them spans 12 bases. The sequencing here drew on CD4+ T cells sorted from PBMCs after approximately 19-hour stimulation, taken from a patient who received antiretroviral therapy. The sample's cell subset or site label, decoded: CD40L-CD69- CD45RO-high memory CD4 T cells not responding to CMV lysate. This clonotype was sampled from an adult man with HIV who was CMV-seropositive. The chain joins TRBV19 to TRBJ2-7, with no confidently assigned D gene. The sequence in DNA is TGTGCCAGTAGTATGGACCCTAGTAGCTACGAGCAGTACTTC. This encodes CASSMDPSSYEQYF.